This T cell receptor (beta chain) was identified in a study of blood T cell repertoires in COVID-19. This CDR3 has 14 amino acids. The V end lost 2 bases, the J end lost 4 bases, and 11 bases lay between the germline ends. From germline, CDR1 is MDHEN and CDR2 SYDVKM. Methods used by the authors: The assay estimated nucleated cells by amplifying reference gene primers. The table came from immunoSEQ multiplex PCR; TCRdb's copy has only in-frame clones and leaves some out. V and J calls and clone size are as listed in that table; D and trimming were resolved from the DNA. The repertoire holds roughly 100,000 clones, with nearly 90% as singletons.

The material sequenced was peripheral blood. The chain couples TRBV28 to TRBJ1-2; D is possibly TRBD1 (5 bases). The sequence was obtained from a man aged 45-65 years in a cohort sampled during active COVID-19. The CDR3 region is CASSLGAASYGYTF. For the CDR3, the DNA is TGTGCCAGCAGTTTAGGGGCAGCCAGCTATGGCTACACCTTC.